The clone carrying this T cell receptor beta chain was seen a few times. The antigen remains undetermined. Treatment specified: 10-day PBMC culture with coronavirus spike peptide pools or control peptides (ViraFEST assay). The sample originates from a study of vaccination and CD4 T cells after COVID-19. The study sequenced cultured CD4+ T cell DNA using the Oncomine TCR Beta short-read assay. MiXCR, run by TCRdb on the PCR reads, gives a single entry per CDR3 protein. The table has some 3,500 distinct CDR3 sequences, under 40% seen once. The CDR3 runs to 12 residues. Germline CDR1 reads MNHNS; CDR2 reads SASEGT. Trimming took 3 bases from V and 1 from J, leaving 2 bases between them.

Sequenced input: CD4+ T cells from blood, cultured in vitro. The sequence derives from a human donor who had recovered from COVID-19. J is TRBJ2-3 and V is TRBV6-1; no reliable D call. CDR3 loop: CASSDGTDTQYF. The CDR3 nucleotides read TGTGCCAGCAGTGACGGCACAGATACGCAGTATTTT.